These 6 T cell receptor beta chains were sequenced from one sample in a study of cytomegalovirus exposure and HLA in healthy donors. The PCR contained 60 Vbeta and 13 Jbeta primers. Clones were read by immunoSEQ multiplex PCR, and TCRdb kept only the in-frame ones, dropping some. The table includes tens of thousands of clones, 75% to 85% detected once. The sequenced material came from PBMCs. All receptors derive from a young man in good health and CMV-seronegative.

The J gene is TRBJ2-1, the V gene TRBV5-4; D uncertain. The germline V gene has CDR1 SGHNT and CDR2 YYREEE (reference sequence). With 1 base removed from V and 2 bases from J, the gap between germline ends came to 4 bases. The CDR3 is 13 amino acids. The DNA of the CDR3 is TGTGCCAGCAGCTTGTCGGCCTACAATGAGCAGTTCTTC. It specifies CASSLSAYNEQFF.

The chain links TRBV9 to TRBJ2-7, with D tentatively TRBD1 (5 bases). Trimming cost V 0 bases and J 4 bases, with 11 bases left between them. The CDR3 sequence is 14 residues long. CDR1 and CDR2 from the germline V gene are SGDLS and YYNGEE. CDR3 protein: CASSVGAGRYEQYF. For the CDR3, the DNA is TGTGCCAGCAGCGTAGGAGCAGGGCGGTACGAGCAGTACTTC.

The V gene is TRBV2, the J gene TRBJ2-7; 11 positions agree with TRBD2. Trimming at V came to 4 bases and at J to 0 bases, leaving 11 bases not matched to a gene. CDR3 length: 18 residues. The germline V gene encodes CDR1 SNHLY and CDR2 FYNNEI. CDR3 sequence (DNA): TGTGCCAGCAGTGGGGCTCTACGACTAGCGGGGAGCTCCTACGAGCAGTACTTC. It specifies CASSGALRLAGSSYEQYF.

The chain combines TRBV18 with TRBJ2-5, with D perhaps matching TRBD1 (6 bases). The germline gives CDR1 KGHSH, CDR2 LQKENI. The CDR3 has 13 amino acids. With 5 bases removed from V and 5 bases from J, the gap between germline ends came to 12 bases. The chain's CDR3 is CASSTGRGETQYF. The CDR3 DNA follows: TGTGCCAGCTCAACAGGGAGAGGGGAGACCCAGTACTTC.

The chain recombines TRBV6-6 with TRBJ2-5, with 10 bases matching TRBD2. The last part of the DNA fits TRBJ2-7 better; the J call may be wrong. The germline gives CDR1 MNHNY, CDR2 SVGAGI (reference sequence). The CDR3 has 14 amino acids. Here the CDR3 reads CASSWASGRYEQYF. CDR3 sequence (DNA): TGTGCCAGCAGTTGGGCTAGCGGGAGATACGAGCAGTACTTC.

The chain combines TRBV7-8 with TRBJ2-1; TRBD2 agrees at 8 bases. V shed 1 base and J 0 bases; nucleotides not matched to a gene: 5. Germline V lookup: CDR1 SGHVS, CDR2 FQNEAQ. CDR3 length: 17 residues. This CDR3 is CASSLVRRGGSYNEQFF. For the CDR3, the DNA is TGTGCCAGCAGCTTAGTGAGACGGGGGGGCTCCTACAATGAGCAGTTCTTC.